The 16 T cell receptor beta chains reported below all come from one sample, sequenced in a study of cytomegalovirus exposure and HLA in healthy donors. PCR used 60 Vbeta primers and 13 Jbeta primers. Clones were read by immunoSEQ multiplex PCR, and TCRdb kept only the in-frame ones, dropping some. The profile shows roughly 120,000 clones, 75% to 85% of them singletons. Material: PBMCs. These receptors came from a man aged 25 to 40 in good health and CMV-seronegative.

The rearrangement links TRBV5-1 to TRBJ2-7; tentatively, D is TRBD1 (6 bases). V dropped 4 bases and J dropped 5 bases, with 16 bases sitting between them. CDR1 and CDR2 (germline): SGHRS, YFSETQ. The CDR3 is made up of 14 amino acids. The CDR3 bases are TGCGCCAGCAGCCTAGGGACACCCGGGGACGAGCAGTACTTC. Residues: CASSLGTPGDEQYF. The full variable domain, its missing parts supplied by reference TRBV5-1 and TRBJ2-7, is KAGVTQTPRYLIKTRGQQVTLSCSPISGHRSVSWYQQTPGQGLQFLFEYFSETQRNKGNFPGRFSGRQFSNSRSEMNVSTLELGDSALYLCASSLGTPGDEQYFGPGTRLTVT.

The V and J genes are TRBV10-3 and TRBJ1-5, with 7 bases fitting TRBD1. CDR1 and CDR2 from the germline V gene are ENHRY and SYGVKD. V trimming: 6 bases; J trimming: 4 bases; junction bases outside the gene matches: 9. This CDR3 comprises 15 residues. This CDR3 reads CAISSDRVSNQPQHF. The CDR3, as DNA: TGTGCCATCAGCTCCGACAGGGTTTCGAATCAGCCCCAGCATTTT.

In its sample, this clone was seen a few times. This sequence joins TRBV2 and TRBJ2-5; 7 bases are a match to TRBD1. Germline-derived CDR1 and CDR2 are SNHLY and FYNNEI. The V and J ends lost 4 bases and 4 bases, in that order; junction bases with no gene match: 0. The CDR3 length is 12 residues. The CDR3 loop reads CASSGTGETQYF. CDR3 bases: TGTGCCAGCAGTGGGACAGGAGAGACCCAGTACTTC.

The rearrangement joins TRBV7-9 to TRBJ2-7, with D possibly TRBD1 on 6 matching bases. CDR3 length: 15 residues. Germline loops: CDR1 SEHNR, CDR2 FQNEAQ (reference sequence). With 3 bases removed from V and 0 bases from J, the gap between germline ends came to 12 bases. DNA of the CDR3: TGTGCCAGCAGCTTCAGGACAGAATCCTCCTACGAGCAGTACTTC. Encoded protein: CASSFRTESSYEQYF.

The chain is built from TRBV18 and TRBJ1-1; 7 bases agree with TRBD1. The ends lost 3 bases at V and 1 base at J; junction bases unmatched: 5. Germline lookup yields CDR1 KGHSH and CDR2 LQKENI. The CDR3 spans 15 residues. In DNA form, the CDR3 reads TGTGCCAGCTCACCGTTCGACAGGGAGAACACTGAAGCTTTCTTT. Translating gives CASSPFDRENTEAFF.

V gene TRBV5-4 combines with J gene TRBJ2-1; 14 nucleotides align to TRBD2. The ends lost 4 bases at V and 0 bases at J; junction bases unmatched: 9. The germline gives CDR1 SGHNT, CDR2 YYREEE (reference sequence). CDR3 length: 19 residues. CDR3 bases: TGTGCCAGCAGCCCGGATACCGGGACTAGCGGGAGCTCCTACAATGAGCAGTTCTTC. This sequence encodes CASSPDTGTSGSSYNEQFF.

The genes are TRBV7-2 and TRBJ1-1; 10 bases are shared with TRBD1. V was pared by 6 bases and J by 10 bases, with 5 bases of the junction left unmatched. CDR1 is SGHTA and CDR2 is FQGNSA in the germline V gene. The CDR3 runs 12 residues. The CDR3 loop reads CASRGQGSRAFF. CDR3 coding DNA: TGTGCCAGCAGGGGACAGGGGAGCCGAGCTTTCTTT. Looking up the rest from reference TRBV7-2 and TRBJ1-1 gives the full variable domain: GAGVSQSPSNKVTEKGKDVELRCDPISGHTALYWYRQSLGQGLEFLIYFQGNSAPDKSGLPSDRFSAERTGGSVSTLTIQRTQQEDSAVYLCASRGQGSRAFFGQGTRLTVV.

At least ten counts were recorded for this clone. The chain recombines TRBV28 with TRBJ1-1; the D is unclear. The germline V gene encodes CDR1 MDHEN and CDR2 SYDVKM. This CDR3 comprises 13 residues. The germline V and J ends were trimmed by 5 bases and 7 bases, with 14 bases remaining between them. The CDR3 DNA reads as TGTGCCAGCAGTCCGGGTCCCGTCGATGAAGCTTTCTTT. This sequence encodes CASSPGPVDEAFF.

The chain has TRBV2 and TRBJ1-2; 8 nucleotides line up with TRBD1. CDR3 length: 15 residues. CDR1 SNHLY and CDR2 FYNNEI come from the germline V gene. J was trimmed by 2 bases and V by 4 bases; bases with no gene match: 6. CDR3 DNA: TGTGCCAGCAGTGCGAGGGCAGGGGGCAACTATGGCTACACCTTC. Its translation is CASSARAGGNYGYTF.

The table lists this clone with a few counts. The chain combines TRBV5-1 with TRBJ1-1; the D is unclear. V gave up 0 bases and J gave up 0 bases, with 6 bases separating them. This CDR3 has 14 residues. Germline V gene lookup returns CDR1 SGHRS and CDR2 YFSETQ. This CDR3 is CASSLDSMNTEAFF. CDR3 nucleotides: TGCGCCAGCAGCTTGGACAGCATGAACACTGAAGCTTTCTTT. Full variable domain (outside the CDR3, taken from reference TRBV5-1 and TRBJ1-1): KAGVTQTPRYLIKTRGQQVTLSCSPISGHRSVSWYQQTPGQGLQFLFEYFSETQRNKGNFPGRFSGRQFSNSRSEMNVSTLELGDSALYLCASSLDSMNTEAFFGQGTRLTVV.

The chain recombines TRBV5-1 with TRBJ2-5; D possibly corresponds to TRBD2 (6 bases). With the DNA end fitting TRBJ2-7 better, the J assignment may be wrong. This CDR3 comprises 14 residues. Germline V gives CDR1 SGHRS, CDR2 YFSETQ. This CDR3 is CASRAGTSSYEQYF. CDR3 nucleotides: TGCGCCAGCAGGGCCGGGACTTCCTCCTACGAGCAGTACTTC.

This rearrangement joins TRBV19 to TRBJ1-1; D remains ambiguous. Trimming pared 3 bases from V and 3 bases from J, leaving 11 bases between. The length of the CDR3 is 14 residues. Germline V gene data show CDR1 as LNHDA and CDR2 as SQIVND (reference sequence). CDR3 sequence (DNA): TGTGCCAGTAGTATCTCGGGGTTTGACACTGAAGCTTTCTTT. Protein: CASSISGFDTEAFF.

To note about this clone: One end of the junction fails to match germline, which may point to a read error. The chain has TRBV7-7 and TRBJ2-5; TRBD1 matches at 8 bases. CDR3 length equals 13 residues. Per the germline V gene, CDR1 is SSHAT and CDR2 is FNYEAQ (reference sequence). In nucleotides, the CDR3 is TGTGCTAGCAGGCAGACAGGGGCTGAGACCCAGTACTTC. Translating it yields CASRQTGAETQYF.

V usage is TRBV7-9 and J usage is TRBJ2-2, with D perhaps matching TRBD2 (6 bases). CDR1 is SEHNR and CDR2 is FQNEAQ in the germline V gene (reference sequence). V lost 10 bases to trimming and J lost 0 bases, with 18 bases between them. The CDR3 consists of 16 residues. Written as DNA, the CDR3 is TGTGCCAACCCCCCTGAGGGAGGATCGAACACCGGGGAGCTGTTTTTT. This encodes CANPPEGGSNTGELFF.

CDR3 region: CASSLEHLSYTF. The CDR3, as DNA: TGCGCCAGCAGCTTGGAGCACCTGAGCTACACCTTC. The V and J genes are TRBV5-1 and TRBJ1-2; D remains unclear. Germline values: CDR1 SGHRS, CDR2 YFSETQ. The CDR3 has 12 amino acids. The V gene lost 0 bases and the J gene lost 9 bases, with 9 bases spanning the gap. Full variable domain (rest looked up from reference TRBV5-1 and TRBJ1-2): KAGVTQTPRYLIKTRGQQVTLSCSPISGHRSVSWYQQTPGQGLQFLFEYFSETQRNKGNFPGRFSGRQFSNSRSEMNVSTLELGDSALYLCASSLEHLSYTFGSGTRLTVV.

The chain has TRBV5-4 and TRBJ2-2; 13 positions match TRBD2. Germline-derived CDR1 and CDR2 are SGHNT and YYREEE (reference sequence). This CDR3 is built from 16 residues. Losses at the gene ends were 4 bases for V and 2 bases for J; bases not matched to a gene: 2. The CDR3 DNA reads as TGTGCCAGCAGCCGGACTAGCGGGGGTAACACCGGGGAGCTGTTTTTT. Its protein product is CASSRTSGGNTGELFF.